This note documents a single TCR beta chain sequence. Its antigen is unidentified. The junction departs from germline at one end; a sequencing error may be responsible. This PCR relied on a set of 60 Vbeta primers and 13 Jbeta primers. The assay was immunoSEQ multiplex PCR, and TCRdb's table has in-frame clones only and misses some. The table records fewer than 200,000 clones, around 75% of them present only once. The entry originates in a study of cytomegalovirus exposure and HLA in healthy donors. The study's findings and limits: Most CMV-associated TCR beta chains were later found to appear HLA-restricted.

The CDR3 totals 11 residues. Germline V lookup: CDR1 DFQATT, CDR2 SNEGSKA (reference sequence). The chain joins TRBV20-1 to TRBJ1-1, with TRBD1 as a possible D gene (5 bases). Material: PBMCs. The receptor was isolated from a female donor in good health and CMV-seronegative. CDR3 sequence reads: CSAKRGTEAFF. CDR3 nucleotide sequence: TGCAGCGCTAAGCGGGGGACTGAAGCTTTCTTT.